What follows are 28 T cell receptor beta chains derived from one specimen sequenced in a study of PD-1 blockade in classical Hodgkin lymphoma. Only in-frame clones appear in the TCRdb table, and some are missing; sequencing was by immunoSEQ multiplex PCR. The sample lists approximately 90,000 clones, about 90% occurring once. After autologous stem cell transplantation all patients relapsed, and prior brentuximab vedotin exposure differed between cohorts. The sample was peripheral blood mononuclear cells (PBMCs), taken before the second cycle of nivolumab. All receptors derive from a human donor with classical Hodgkin lymphoma.

The chain has TRBV2 and TRBJ2-4; no clear D. The CDR3 spans 14 residues. Trimming left V 10 bases short and J 1 base short, with 14 bases between. CDR1 is SNHLY, CDR2 FYNNEI, per germline. CDR3 protein: CATTPQTAKNIQYF. The CDR3 DNA sequence: TGTGCCACAACACCACAGACGGCCAAAAACATTCAGTACTTC.

The chain joins TRBV6-5 to TRBJ2-7; TRBD2 matches at 7 bases. V shed 3 bases, J shed 3 bases, and the junction held 8 bases outside the gene matches. This CDR3 has 15 residues. The germline CDR1 and CDR2 sequences are MNHEY and SVGAGI. The CDR3 loop reads CASSYRAGRVYEQYF. CDR3 DNA: TGTGCCAGCAGTTATAGGGCAGGGAGGGTCTACGAGCAGTACTTC.

The rearrangement uses TRBV28 and TRBJ2-7; unclear D gene. V lost 1 base to trimming and J lost 3 bases, with 7 bases between them. Germline loops: CDR1 MDHEN, CDR2 SYDVKM. The CDR3 is 13 amino acids. CDR3: CASSLFEIYEQYF. The DNA for the CDR3 is TGTGCCAGCAGTTTATTCGAGATCTACGAGCAGTACTTC.

The chain combines TRBV5-1 with TRBJ2-1; 10 bases are a match to TRBD2. Germline loops: CDR1 SGHRS, CDR2 YFSETQ. The CDR3 has 15 amino acids. V lost 0 bases, J lost 13 bases, and 10 bases stayed unmatched. CDR3 sequence: CASSLGTSGLRDQFF. The CDR3 coding sequence is TGCGCCAGCAGCTTGGGGACTAGCGGTTTACGGGATCAGTTCTTC.

This chain joins TRBV19 and TRBJ1-5; TRBD1 agrees at 7 bases. V lost 7 bases and J lost 11; bases outside the gene matches: 14. CDR1 LNHDA and CDR2 SQIVND come from the germline V gene (reference sequence). The CDR3 is 14 residues long. CDR3 coding DNA: TGTGCCAGTACCCAGGCACTGACAGGGTCGTCCCAGCATTTT. Translated: CASTQALTGSSQHF.

The chain has TRBV27 and TRBJ2-3; D uncertain. The CDR3 loop spans 13 amino acids. CDR1 and CDR2 from the germline V gene are MNHEY and SMNVEV (reference sequence). V lost 3 bases and J 5 bases, leaving 9 bases between the germline ends. The CDR3 DNA follows: TGTGCCAGCAGTTTTGGGAAAGAAGATACGCAGTATTTT. It translates to CASSFGKEDTQYF.

This rearrangement joins TRBV15 to TRBJ2-1, with D unresolved. The CDR3 extends over 18 amino acids. V dropped 0 bases and J dropped 0 bases, with 15 bases sitting between them. In germline, CDR1 is LNHNV, CDR2 YYDKDF (reference sequence). CDR3 sequence reads: CATSRDSVRFSSYNEQFF. The CDR3 region has the DNA TGTGCCACCAGCAGAGATAGTGTGCGTTTCAGCTCCTACAATGAGCAGTTCTTC. The full variable domain, in which reference TRBV15 and TRBJ2-1 provide the parts outside the CDR3, is DAMVIQNPRYQVTQFGKPVTLSCSQTLNHNVMYWYQQKSSQAPKLLFHYYDKDFNNEADTPDNFQSRRPNTSFCFLDIRSPGLGDTAMYLCATSRDSVRFSSYNEQFFGPGTRLTVL.

V and J are TRBV4-1 and TRBJ1-2; 7 bases are shared with TRBD1. Germline CDR1 and CDR2: MGHRA and YSYEKL. V lost 2 bases, J lost 7 bases, and 7 bases stayed unmatched. The CDR3 sequence is 14 residues long. CDR3 residues: CASSQSLTGAGYTF. The CDR3 nucleotides read TGCGCCAGCAGCCAATCCCTAACAGGGGCTGGCTACACCTTC.

The sample holds one count of this clone. The rearrangement joins TRBV28 to TRBJ1-5, with D possibly matching TRBD1 (5 bases). V dropped 8 bases and J dropped 0 bases, with 11 bases sitting between them. Per the germline V gene, CDR1 is MDHEN and CDR2 is SYDVKM. CDR3 size: 14 residues. The CDR3 DNA sequence: TGTGCCAGCCGGTGGGGACCTAGCAATCAGCCCCAGCATTTT. Translating gives CASRWGPSNQPQHF.

Only one count was recorded for this clone. The chain recombines TRBV7-9 with TRBJ2-7; TRBD2 matches at 7 bases. Unmatched junction bases numbered 3, after V lost 1 base and J lost 6 bases. CDR3 length: 13 residues. In germline, CDR1 is SEHNR, CDR2 FQNEAQ (reference sequence). The CDR3 protein is CASSLGGGTEQYF. CDR3 in DNA: TGTGCCAGCAGCTTAGGGGGAGGGACCGAGCAGTACTTC.

The chain recombines TRBV19 with TRBJ2-1; no reliable D call. The V gene's germline CDR1 is LNHDA and CDR2 SQIVND (reference sequence). V gave up 2 bases and J gave up 7 bases, with 12 bases separating them. The CDR3 sequence is 14 residues long. The CDR3 sequence: CASSIFGRLNEQFF. The CDR3 DNA sequence: TGTGCCAGTAGTATATTCGGACGGTTGAATGAGCAGTTCTTC.

V usage is TRBV7-8 and J usage is TRBJ2-3; D is unclear. Trimming took 5 bases from V and 9 from J, leaving 15 bases between them. This CDR3 is built from 13 residues. From germline, CDR1 is SGHVS and CDR2 FQNEAQ. CDR3 loop: CASSPEVALTQYF. As DNA, the CDR3 is TGTGCCAGCAGCCCCGAGGTAGCTCTAACGCAGTATTTT. Together with reference TRBV7-8 and TRBJ2-3, the CDR3 gives the full variable domain: GAGVSQSPRYKVAKRGQDVALRCDPISGHVSLFWYQQALGQGPEFLTYFQNEAQLDKSGLPSDRFFAERPEGSVSTLKIQRTQQEDSAVYLCASSPEVALTQYFGPGTRLTVL.

The rearrangement joins TRBV5-5 to TRBJ2-1, with D perhaps matching TRBD1 (5 bases). V dropped 1 base and J dropped 3 bases, with 11 bases sitting between them. This CDR3 comprises 15 residues. Germline CDR1 and CDR2: SGHKS and YYEKEE (reference sequence). The CDR3 protein is CASSLIRGLYNEQFF. The CDR3 region has the DNA TGTGCCAGCAGCTTGATAAGGGGCCTCTACAATGAGCAGTTCTTC.

This clone was counted between two and nine times. The chain links TRBV5-5 to TRBJ2-2; D is unclear. The CDR3 consists of 16 residues. Germline V gene data show CDR1 as SGHKS and CDR2 as YYEKEE (reference sequence). V lost 0 bases and J 3 bases, leaving 12 bases between the germline ends. CDR3 coding DNA: TGTGCCAGCAGCTTGGGTGTAGGCGCTTACACCGGGGAGCTGTTTTTT. Translating it yields CASSLGVGAYTGELFF.

V usage is TRBV5-1 and J usage is TRBJ2-7; 7 bases are a match to TRBD1. Trimming at V came to 4 bases and at J to 2 bases, leaving 3 bases not matched to a gene. Per germline, CDR1 SGHRS and CDR2 YFSETQ. The CDR3 is made up of 13 amino acids. Written as DNA, the CDR3 is TGCGCCAGCAGCATTACAGGGGCCTACGAGCAGTACTTC. It yields the protein CASSITGAYEQYF. Full variable domain (remainder filled in from reference TRBV5-1 and TRBJ2-7): KAGVTQTPRYLIKTRGQQVTLSCSPISGHRSVSWYQQTPGQGLQFLFEYFSETQRNKGNFPGRFSGRQFSNSRSEMNVSTLELGDSALYLCASSITGAYEQYFGPGTRLTVT.

The J gene is TRBJ2-1, the V gene TRBV7-3; 10 bases agree with TRBD1. The V segment lost 5 bases and the J segment 7 bases; nucleotides outside the gene matches: 14. The CDR3 loop spans 17 amino acids. CDR1 is SGHTA, CDR2 FQGTGA, per germline. The CDR3 DNA is TGTGCCAGCAGCCCCCGGGGGGGGGACAGGGGTAGGAATGAGCAGTTCTTC. Translation: CASSPRGGDRGRNEQFF.

The V and J genes are TRBV7-2 and TRBJ2-7; D is undetermined. The CDR3 has 16 residues. V was clipped by 0 bases and J by 0 bases, with 12 bases between them. Germline values: CDR1 SGHTA, CDR2 FQGNSA. This chain's CDR3 is CASSLAARKSSYEQYF. The CDR3 DNA follows: TGTGCCAGCAGCTTAGCAGCCAGGAAGTCCTCCTACGAGCAGTACTTC.

V is TRBV11-2 and J is TRBJ1-2; possibly TRBD1 for D (5 bases). The V gene's germline CDR1 is SGHAT and CDR2 FQNNGV. The CDR3 covers 14 residues. Trimming removed 3 bases at V and 4 bases at J, with 12 bases between. CDR3 sequence (DNA): TGTGCCAGCAGCTTCGGGACGGACCCCTATGGCTACACCTTC. Translation: CASSFGTDPYGYTF.

This clone was picked up one time. The rearrangement links TRBV27 to TRBJ2-3; D may correspond to TRBD1 or TRBD2 (6 bases each). The CDR3 is 18 amino acids. The germline V gene has CDR1 MNHEY and CDR2 SMNVEV (reference sequence). V lost 6 bases, J lost 6 bases, and 28 bases lay in between. The CDR3: CASRITTRGGRLTDTQYF. The CDR3 nucleotides are TGTGCCAGCAGAATAACCACCCGAGGGGGGCGGCTTACGGATACGCAGTATTTT.

The chain couples TRBV6-5 to TRBJ2-7; weak D call: TRBD2 (5 bases). Germline V gene sequence: CDR1 MNHEY, CDR2 SVGAGI. V shed 5 bases and J shed 3 bases, with 14 bases lying between them. This CDR3 spans 14 amino acids. CDR3: CASSEDGGLYEQYF. The CDR3 bases are TGTGCCAGCAGTGAGGACGGAGGCCTCTACGAGCAGTACTTC.

V usage is TRBV29-1 and J usage is TRBJ2-2; weak D call: TRBD1 (5 bases). This CDR3 contains 15 residues. The germline V and J ends were trimmed by 1 base and 0 bases, with 9 bases remaining between them. The V gene's germline CDR1 is SQVTM and CDR2 ANQGSEA. The CDR3 reads CSVEVGASNTGELFF. The CDR3 region has the DNA TGCAGCGTTGAAGTAGGGGCCTCGAACACCGGGGAGCTGTTTTTT.

The rearrangement joins TRBV6-1 to TRBJ2-3; no definite D call. V was shortened by 6 bases and J by 4 bases, with 5 bases between the two germline ends. The CDR3 covers 11 residues. CDR1 is MNHNS, CDR2 SASEGT, per germline. The CDR3 coding sequence is TGTGCCAGCAGCAGCGCAGATACGCAGTATTTT. Translation: CASSSADTQYF.

The CDR3 sequence is CAWSGTETGNTIYF. DNA of the CDR3: TGTGCCTGGAGCGGGACGGAAACTGGAAACACCATATATTTT. This chain links TRBV30 with TRBJ1-3; D perhaps matches TRBD1 (5 bases). V was shortened by 3 bases and J by 2 bases, with 11 bases between the two germline ends. The CDR3 has 14 residues. Per germline, CDR1 GTSNPN and CDR2 SVGIG (reference sequence).

The V call is TRBV5-4, the J call TRBJ2-3, with a tentative D call TRBD1 (5 bases). The CDR3 sequence is 16 residues long. The V end lost 2 bases, the J end lost 1 base, and 14 bases lay between the germline ends. Germline assignment: CDR1 SGHNT and CDR2 YYREEE (reference sequence). The CDR3 loop reads CASSFVPGQRTDTQYF. Here the CDR3 DNA reads TGTGCCAGCAGCTTTGTCCCCGGACAACGCACAGATACGCAGTATTTT.

This clone was recorded once. The chain joins TRBV6-1 to TRBJ1-1; the match to TRBD1 covers 7 bases. Per the germline V gene, CDR1 is MNHNS and CDR2 is SASEGT. The CDR3 runs to 15 residues. V dropped 9 bases and J dropped 0; count of bases not matched to a gene: 10. The CDR3 reads CASPQGEHMNTEAFF. The CDR3 DNA reads as TGTGCCAGTCCCCAGGGGGAACACATGAACACTGAAGCTTTCTTT.

The chain is built from TRBV10-1 and TRBJ2-3; no clear D. V lost 4 bases, J lost 2 bases, and 10 bases lay in between. Germline V CDR1 and CDR2: WNHNN, SYGVQD (reference sequence). This CDR3 contains 14 residues. CDR3 coding DNA: TGCGCCAGCAGTGCCAGCGCCTACACAGATACGCAGTATTTT. Its translation is CASSASAYTDTQYF.

The chain links TRBV7-3 to TRBJ2-3; TRBD1 is a possible D gene (5 bases). The V gene's germline CDR1 is SGHTA and CDR2 FQGTGA. Trimming took off 5 bases at V and 6 bases at J, with 18 bases between the two ends. The CDR3 covers 15 residues. CDR3 nucleotides: TGTGCCAGCAGCCCAGGGCCCACTTCTGTTGATACGCAGTATTTT. The encoded protein is CASSPGPTSVDTQYF.

The sample holds one count of this clone. V gene TRBV10-2 combines with J gene TRBJ1-4; 9 bases are a match to TRBD1. CDR3 size: 14 residues. Germline-derived CDR1 and CDR2 are WSHSY and SAAADI. Losses at the gene ends were 6 bases for V and 6 bases for J; bases not matched to a gene: 5. The CDR3 sequence is CASRETGGHEKLFF. The CDR3 DNA is TGCGCCAGCAGGGAGACAGGGGGGCATGAAAAACTGTTTTTT.